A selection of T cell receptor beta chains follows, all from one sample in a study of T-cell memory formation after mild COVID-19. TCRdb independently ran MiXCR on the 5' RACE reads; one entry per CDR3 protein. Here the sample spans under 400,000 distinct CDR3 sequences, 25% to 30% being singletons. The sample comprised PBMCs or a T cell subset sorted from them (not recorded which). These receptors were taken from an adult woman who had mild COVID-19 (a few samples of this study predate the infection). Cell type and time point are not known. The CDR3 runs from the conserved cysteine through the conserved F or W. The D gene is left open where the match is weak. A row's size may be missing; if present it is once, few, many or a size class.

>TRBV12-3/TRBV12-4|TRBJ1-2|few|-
TGTGCCAGCAGTCCCCTGGGACCCAGGGCCGGCCCCTACTATGGCTACACCTTC
CASSPLGPRAGPYYGYTF
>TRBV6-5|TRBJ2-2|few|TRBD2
TGTGCCAGCAGTTACTCGATGCCCGGACTAGCGGGGGAGAACACCGGGGAGCTGTTTTTT
CASSYSMPGLAGENTGELFF
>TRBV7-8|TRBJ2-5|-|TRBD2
TGTGCCAGCAGCGGGGGTAGCGGGAGCGGGCGGGAGACCCAGTACTTC
CASSGGSGSGRETQYF
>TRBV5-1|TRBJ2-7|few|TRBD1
TGCGCCAGCAGCATAACGGGACAGCCCTACGAGCAGTACTTC
CASSITGQPYEQYF
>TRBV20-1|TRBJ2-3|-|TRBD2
TGCAGTGCTAGGATTACTAGCGGCACAGATACGCAGTATTTT
CSARITSGTDTQYF
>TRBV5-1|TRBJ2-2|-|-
TGCGCCAGCAGCTTGGCCCGGACCCCGGCGGTCTTCTATACCGGGGAGCTGTTTTTT
CASSLARTPAVFYTGELFF
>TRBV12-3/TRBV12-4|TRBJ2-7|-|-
TGTGCCAGCAGTTTCCAGTTCAACGAGCAGTACTTC
CASSFQFNEQYF
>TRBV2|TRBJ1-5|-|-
TGTGCCAGCAACCCCCAGTACAATCAGCCCCAGCATTTT
CASNPQYNQPQHF
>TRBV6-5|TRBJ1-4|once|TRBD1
TGTGCCAGCAGTTACTCGGGACAGGGGGACTCGCATGAAAAACTGTTTTTT
CASSYSGQGDSHEKLFF
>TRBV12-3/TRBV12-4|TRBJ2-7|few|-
TGTGCCAGCAAGCACAGGGAATCCTACGAGCAGTACTTC
CASKHRESYEQYF
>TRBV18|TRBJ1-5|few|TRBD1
TGTGCCAGCTCAACCGGGACAGGGTCCTATAGCAATCAGCCCCAGCATTTT
CASSTGTGSYSNQPQHF
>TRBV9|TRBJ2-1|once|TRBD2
TGTGCCAGCAGCGTAGCAGCGGGAGGGGCCAATGAGCAGTTCTTC
CASSVAAGGANEQFF
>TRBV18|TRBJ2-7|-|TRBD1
TGTGCCAGCTCACTGTCCGGGACAGGGGACTACGAGCAGTACTTC
CASSLSGTGDYEQYF
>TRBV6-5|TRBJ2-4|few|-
TGTGCCAGCAGCAAGGGAGGCGGCATAGGCAAAAACATTCAGTACTTC
CASSKGGGIGKNIQYF
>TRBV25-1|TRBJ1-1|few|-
TGTGCCAGCAGTGAAGCAGGGTGGGACACTGAAGCTTTCTTT
CASSEAGWDTEAFF
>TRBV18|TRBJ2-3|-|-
TGTGCCAGCTCACGAGAACTCACACTATATACGCAGTATTTT
CASSRELTLYTQYF
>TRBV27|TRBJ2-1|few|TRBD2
TGTGCCAGCAGTTTGTGGACTAGCGGCAATGAGCAGTTCTTC
CASSLWTSGNEQFF
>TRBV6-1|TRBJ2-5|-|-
TGTGCCAGCAGTGAAGCCACAGGGAGACAAGAGACCCAGTACTTC
CASSEATGRQETQYF
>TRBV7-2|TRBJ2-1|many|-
TGTGCCAGCAGCTTAGGCCTGAACAATGAGCAGTTCTTC
CASSLGLNNEQFF
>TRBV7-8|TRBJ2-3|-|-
TGTGCCAGCAGCAACCGCTTGACAGATACGCAGTATTTT
CASSNRLTDTQYF
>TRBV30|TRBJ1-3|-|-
TGTGCCTGGAGTAGTTTCAGCTCTGGAAACACCATATATTTT
CAWSSFSSGNTIYF
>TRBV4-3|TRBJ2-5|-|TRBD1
TGCGCCAGCAGCCCGCAACAGGGGGCGACAGCGGGGACCCAGTACTTC
CASSPQQGATAGTQYF
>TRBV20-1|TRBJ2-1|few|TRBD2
TGCAGTGCCTACCCTAGCGGGAGAGGGAATGAGCAGTTCTTC
CSAYPSGRGNEQFF
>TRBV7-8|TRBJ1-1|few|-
TGTGCCAGCAGCTCTCTCGACCCTGGGGAGGGGTACACTGAAGCTTTCTTT
CASSSLDPGEGYTEAFF
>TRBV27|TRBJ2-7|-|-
TGTGCCAGCAGTCTTAATAGCGCCCACGAGCAGTACTTC
CASSLNSAHEQYF
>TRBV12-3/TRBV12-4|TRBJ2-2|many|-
TGTGCCAGCACCTTCGGGTCCGGGGAGCTGTTTTTT
CASTFGSGELFF
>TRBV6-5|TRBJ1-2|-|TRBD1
TGTGCCAGCAGTACGGACACAGGGGGCGCGGGAGGCTACACCTTC
CASSTDTGGAGGYTF
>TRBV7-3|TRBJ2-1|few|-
TGTGCCAGCAGGGGGGGCGGGACCGATGAGCAGTTCTTC
CASRGGGTDEQFF
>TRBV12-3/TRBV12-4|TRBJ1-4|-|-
TGTGCCAGCAGGCCTACAGGAACCTCAAATGAAAAACTGTTTTTT
CASRPTGTSNEKLFF
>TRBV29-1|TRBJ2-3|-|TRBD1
TGCAGCGCTACGGACAGGTATACTAGCACAGATACGCAGTATTTT
CSATDRYTSTDTQYF
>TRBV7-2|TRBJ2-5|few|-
TGTGCCAGCAGCTTAGTCCGAGAGACCCAGTACTTC
CASSLVRETQYF
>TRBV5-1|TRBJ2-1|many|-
TGCGCCAGCAGCTTGGGGGTGGGACGGGACCCCAAGCAGTTCTTC
CASSLGVGRDPKQFF
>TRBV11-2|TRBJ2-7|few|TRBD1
TGTGCCAGCAGCTTGGACAGGACCTCCTACGAGCAGTACTTC
CASSLDRTSYEQYF
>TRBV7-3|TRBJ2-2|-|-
TGTGCCAGCAGCTTAAGGCAGGGCACGAACACCGGGGAGCTGTTTTTT
CASSLRQGTNTGELFF
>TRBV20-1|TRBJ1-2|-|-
TGCAGTGCTAGCGTCCTAACAGGCTACACCTTC
CSASVLTGYTF
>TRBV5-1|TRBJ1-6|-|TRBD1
TGCGCCAGCAGGCCCGGGACAGATAATAATTCACCCCTCCACTTT
CASRPGTDNNSPLHF
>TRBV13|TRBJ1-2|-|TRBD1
TGTGCCAGCAGCCGACGGGACAGGAGTGACTATGGCTACACCTTC
CASSRRDRSDYGYTF
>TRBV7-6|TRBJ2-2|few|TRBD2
TGTGCCAGCACCGCGACCACTAGCGGGAGGGCCAAGGACACCGGGGAGCTGTTTTTT
CASTATTSGRAKDTGELFF
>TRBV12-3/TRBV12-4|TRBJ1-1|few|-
TGTGCCAGCAGCCCTGGGTCGGCAGGGGCGGAGAACACTGAAGCTTTCTTT
CASSPGSAGAENTEAFF
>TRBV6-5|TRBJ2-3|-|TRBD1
TGTGCCAGCAGATCGGACAGGGGTAGGACAGATACGCAGTATTTT
CASRSDRGRTDTQYF
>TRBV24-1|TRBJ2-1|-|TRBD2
TGTGCCACCAGCGAGTTGACTAGCGGCTACAATGAGCAGTTCTTC
CATSELTSGYNEQFF
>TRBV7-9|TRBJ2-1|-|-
TGTGCCAGCAGCCCCCGGAACAGACAGAACAATGAGCAGTTCTTC
CASSPRNRQNNEQFF
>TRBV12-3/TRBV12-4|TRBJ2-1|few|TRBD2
TGTGCCAGCAGTTCCGTCCAGCGGGATGTTGATGAGCAGTTCTTC
CASSSVQRDVDEQFF